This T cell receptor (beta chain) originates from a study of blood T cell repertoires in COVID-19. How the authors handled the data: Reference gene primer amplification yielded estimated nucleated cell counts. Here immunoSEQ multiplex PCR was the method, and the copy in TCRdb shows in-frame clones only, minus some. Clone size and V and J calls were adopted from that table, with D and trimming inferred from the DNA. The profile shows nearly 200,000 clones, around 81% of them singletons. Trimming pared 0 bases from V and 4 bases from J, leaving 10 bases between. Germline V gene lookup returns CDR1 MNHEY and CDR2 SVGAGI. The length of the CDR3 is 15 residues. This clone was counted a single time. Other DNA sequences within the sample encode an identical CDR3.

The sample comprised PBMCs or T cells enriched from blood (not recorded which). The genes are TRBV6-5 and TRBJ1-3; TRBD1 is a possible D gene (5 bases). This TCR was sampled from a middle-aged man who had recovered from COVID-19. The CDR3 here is CASSYSGGAGNTIYF. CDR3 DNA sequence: TGTGCCAGCAGTTACTCGGGGGGAGCGGGAAACACCATATATTTT.